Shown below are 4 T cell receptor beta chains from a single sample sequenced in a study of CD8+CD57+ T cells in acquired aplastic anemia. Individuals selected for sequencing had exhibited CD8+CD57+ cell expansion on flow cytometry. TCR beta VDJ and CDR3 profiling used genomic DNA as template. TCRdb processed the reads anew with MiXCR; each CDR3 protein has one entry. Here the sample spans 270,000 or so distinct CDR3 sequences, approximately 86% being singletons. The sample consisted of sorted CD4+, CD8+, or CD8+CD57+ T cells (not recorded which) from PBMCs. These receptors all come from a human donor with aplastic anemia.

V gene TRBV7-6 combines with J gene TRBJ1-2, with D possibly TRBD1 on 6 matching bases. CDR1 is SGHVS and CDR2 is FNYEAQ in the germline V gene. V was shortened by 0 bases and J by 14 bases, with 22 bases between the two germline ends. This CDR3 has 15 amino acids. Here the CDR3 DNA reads TGTGCCAGCAGCTTAGCCCACGGGACAAAAGAGGCCCAGACCTTC. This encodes CASSLAHGTKEAQTF.

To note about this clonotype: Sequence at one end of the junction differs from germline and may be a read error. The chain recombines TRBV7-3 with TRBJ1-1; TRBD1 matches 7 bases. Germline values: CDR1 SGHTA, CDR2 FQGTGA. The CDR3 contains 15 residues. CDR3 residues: CASCLDLTGNNEAFF. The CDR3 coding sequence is TGTGCCAGCTGCTTAGATCTGACAGGGAACAATGAAGCATTCTTT.

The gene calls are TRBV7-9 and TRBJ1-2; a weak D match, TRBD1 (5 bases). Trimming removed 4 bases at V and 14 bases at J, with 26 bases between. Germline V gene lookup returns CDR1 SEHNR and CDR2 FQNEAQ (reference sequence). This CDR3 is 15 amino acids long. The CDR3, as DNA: TGTGCCAGCAGCTATCAAAGAAGCGGGGGTCTCGACGAGACCTTC. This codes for CASSYQRSGGLDETF.

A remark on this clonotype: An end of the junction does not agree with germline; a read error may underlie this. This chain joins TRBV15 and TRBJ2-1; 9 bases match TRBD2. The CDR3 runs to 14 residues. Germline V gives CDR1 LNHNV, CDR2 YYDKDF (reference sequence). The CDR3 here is CASSSGGRANAQFF. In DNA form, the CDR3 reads TGTGCCAGCAGCTCTGGCGGGAGGGCGAATGCGCAGTTCTTC.